The source of this T cell receptor beta chain is a study of blood T cell repertoires in COVID-19. The germline V gene encodes CDR1 SGHRS and CDR2 YFSETQ. The CDR3 spans 16 residues. The ends were cut back, 4 bases at V and 1 base at J, with 17 bases in the middle. Original processing notes: Estimated nucleated cell counts came from reference gene primer amplification. Some clones are missing from TCRdb's copy, which holds only in-frame ones; the method was immunoSEQ multiplex PCR. The V and J calls and clone size are taken from that table; D and trimming were inferred from the DNA. Among more than 55,000 clones listed, around 88% were seen once.

The TCR originated in a man in his 60s with acute or convalescent COVID-19. The chain joins TRBV5-1 to TRBJ1-2, with D unclear. Material for sequencing was peripheral blood. CDR3 nucleotides: TGCGCCAGCAGCCCTTTCCCTCTAGCGTTTAACTATGGCTACACCTTC. The encoded protein is CASSPFPLAFNYGYTF.